Given below is one T cell receptor (beta chain) in context. The antigen is not known. The source of the sample is a study of blood T cells in healthy people across ages. Regarding the study as a whole: Estimates of total diversity, which came from one million sequenced T cells, were considered to be underestimates. PBMCs were not sorted, which prevented a conclusive comparison of naive versus antigen-experienced cells.

Alongside a J-beta primer mix, a sample-barcoded 5' primer served in a second PCR lasting about 6 to 11 cycles. Every sample returned 2.5 million or more CDR3-containing paired-end reads. MiXCR was run by TCRdb on the 5' RACE reads, yielding one entry per CDR3 protein. The sample carries a few hundred thousand distinct CDR3 sequences, roughly half recorded once. Isolation of PBMCs gave at least 7 million cells per sample. The CDR3 runs 15 residues. CDR1 is SNHLY, CDR2 FYNNEI, per germline. V shed 6 bases and J 4 bases; nucleotides not matched to a gene: 8. What was sequenced was blood. The chain links TRBV2 to TRBJ1-4; 7 bases match TRBD1. This TCR was recovered from a man between 60 and 70 years old in good health. The CDR3 DNA follows: TGTGCCAGCAGGGCCTACAGGGGATATAATGAAAAACTGTTTTTT. Translation gives CASRAYRGYNEKLFF.